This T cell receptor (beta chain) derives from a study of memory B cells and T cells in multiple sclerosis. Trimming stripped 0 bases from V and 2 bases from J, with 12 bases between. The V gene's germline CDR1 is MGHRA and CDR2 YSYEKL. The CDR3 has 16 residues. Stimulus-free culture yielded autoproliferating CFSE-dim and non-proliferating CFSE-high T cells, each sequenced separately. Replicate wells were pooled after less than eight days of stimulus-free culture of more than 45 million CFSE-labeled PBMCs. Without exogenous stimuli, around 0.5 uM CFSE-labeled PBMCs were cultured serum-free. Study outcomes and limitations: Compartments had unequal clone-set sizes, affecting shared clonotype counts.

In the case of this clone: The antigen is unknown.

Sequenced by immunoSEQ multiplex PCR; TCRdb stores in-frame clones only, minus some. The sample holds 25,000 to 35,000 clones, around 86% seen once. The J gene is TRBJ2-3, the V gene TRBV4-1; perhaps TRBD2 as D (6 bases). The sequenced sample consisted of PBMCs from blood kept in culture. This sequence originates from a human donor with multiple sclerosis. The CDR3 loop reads CASSQDMAGLTDTQYF. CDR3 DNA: TGCGCCAGCAGCCAAGATATGGCGGGGCTCACAGATACGCAGTATTTT.